Below, 30 T cell receptor beta chains from the same sample are listed, as sequenced in a study of blood T cell repertoires in COVID-19. Using immunoSEQ multiplex PCR, the repertoire was profiled, and TCRdb retains in-frame clones only, with some absent. Among 200,000 to 250,000 clones listed, 80% were seen once. The sequenced sample consisted of peripheral blood. The receptors shown here come from a human donor in a cohort sampled during active COVID-19.

J is TRBJ1-1 and V is TRBV7-2, with TRBD1 identical over 8 bases. V trimming: 5 bases; J trimming: 8 bases; junction bases outside the gene matches: 4. Germline values: CDR1 SGHTA, CDR2 FQGNSA. The CDR3 is 12 residues long. The CDR3 DNA reads as TGTGCCAGCAGCACCTGGACAGGGGAAGCTTTCTTT. Amino acid sequence: CASSTWTGEAFF.

The chain employs TRBV25-1 and TRBJ1-3, with D possibly TRBD1 on 6 matching bases. The length of the CDR3 is 15 residues. CDR1 is MGHDK, CDR2 SYGVNS, per germline. V dropped 7 bases and J dropped 1 base, with 14 bases sitting between them. The CDR3 is CASTPQGLSGNTIYF. In DNA, the CDR3 is TGTGCCAGCACACCACAGGGCCTATCTGGAAACACCATATATTTT.

The table lists this clone with a few counts. The chain employs TRBV15 and TRBJ2-1; perhaps TRBD2 as D (6 bases). The ends were cut back, 3 bases at V and 12 bases at J, with 27 bases in the middle. The length of the CDR3 is 17 residues. Germline V lookup: CDR1 LNHNV, CDR2 YYDKDF (reference sequence). CDR3 nucleotides: TGTGCCACCAGCAGGGACTATCTAGCAAAGATTAACAACAGGCAGTTCTTC. Translating it yields CATSRDYLAKINNRQFF.

V gene TRBV6-6 combines with J gene TRBJ1-2; possibly TRBD1 for D (5 bases). This CDR3 region has 12 residues. Trimming took off 2 bases at V and 6 bases at J, with 7 bases between the two ends. Per the germline V gene, CDR1 is MNHNY and CDR2 is SVGAGI (reference sequence). Here the CDR3 reads CASSYAQDGYTF. In DNA form, the CDR3 reads TGTGCCAGCAGTTACGCACAGGATGGCTACACCTTC.

This rearrangement joins TRBV27 to TRBJ2-1, with 9 nucleotides matching TRBD2. V lost 4 bases to trimming and J lost 4 bases; unmatched junction nucleotides: 8. Germline V gene sequence: CDR1 MNHEY, CDR2 SMNVEV (reference sequence). The CDR3 spans 16 residues. CDR3 DNA sequence: TGTGCCAGCAGTTCTTTAGGCGGGGGGGATTACAATGAGCAGTTCTTC. Amino acid sequence: CASSSLGGGDYNEQFF.

The CDR3 region is CASSIGSGIQETQYF. The DNA for the CDR3 is TGTGCCAGTAGTATAGGTAGCGGGATCCAAGAGACCCAGTACTTC. The V and J genes are TRBV19 and TRBJ2-5; TRBD2 matches 8 bases. V lost 1 base and J lost 1; bases outside the gene matches: 2. This CDR3 has 15 residues. The V gene's germline CDR1 is LNHDA and CDR2 SQIVND (reference sequence).

This chain uses TRBV9 with TRBJ2-1, with TRBD1 identical over 8 bases. Per the germline V gene, CDR1 is SGDLS and CDR2 is YYNGEE. This CDR3 is 15 amino acids long. Unmatched junction bases numbered 8, after V lost 0 bases and J lost 9 bases. This CDR3 is CASSVETGEYGEQFF. DNA for the CDR3: TGTGCCAGCAGCGTAGAGACAGGGGAGTATGGTGAGCAGTTCTTC.

The chain links TRBV21-1 to TRBJ2-1; the table assigns TRBD1, which was not confirmed against the DNA. TRBV21-1 is annotated as a pseudogene. The CDR3 is made up of 14 amino acids. The CDR3 DNA reads TGTGCCAGCAGCAAAGTGCGACAGGGATTTGAGCAGTTCTTC. This translates into CASSKVRQGFEQFF.

This chain connects TRBV30 to TRBJ2-4; 9 bases agree with TRBD1. There are 15 residues in the CDR3. CDR1 GTSNPN and CDR2 SVGIG come from the germline V gene (reference sequence). V dropped 1 base and J dropped 3; count of bases not matched to a gene: 4. DNA for the CDR3: TGTGCCTGGAGTGCGGGACAGGGAAGCAAAAACATTCAGTACTTC. It translates to CAWSAGQGSKNIQYF.

The gene calls are TRBV27 and TRBJ2-7, with D tentatively TRBD1 (6 bases). This CDR3 has 12 residues. Germline-derived CDR1 and CDR2 are MNHEY and SMNVEV (reference sequence). V was cut by 3 bases and J by 6 bases, with 9 bases left in between. Here the CDR3 DNA reads TGTGCCAGCAGTTTCTTCAGGGGCGAGCAGTACTTC. Protein: CASSFFRGEQYF.

This clone has more than one count but fewer than ten. The chain uses TRBV6-2 or TRBV6-3 and TRBJ2-7; D may be TRBD1 (6 bases). Trimming left V 5 bases short and J 0 bases short, with 11 bases between. This CDR3 comprises 14 residues. Germline lookup yields CDR1 MNHEY and CDR2 SVGEGT. The CDR3 nucleotides read TGTGCCAGCAGTAGACAGGCCAGCTCCTACGAGCAGTACTTC. Amino acids: CASSRQASSYEQYF.

In this sample, this clone turned up many times. The chain employs TRBV27 and TRBJ1-3, with D unclear. Deletions cut 5 bases from V and 0 bases from J, with 5 bases between. The germline V gene has CDR1 MNHEY and CDR2 SMNVEV (reference sequence). This CDR3 spans 13 amino acids. The CDR3 nucleotides read TGTGCCAGCAGTCGGGGCTCTGGAAACACCATATATTTT. Translating it yields CASSRGSGNTIYF.

The chain employs TRBV24-1 and TRBJ2-2, with 8 bases identical to TRBD1. Unmatched junction bases numbered 3, after V lost 7 bases and J lost 3 bases. This CDR3 has 14 amino acids. CDR1 and CDR2 from the germline V gene are KGHDR and SFDVKD. This CDR3 reads CATSVDRDTGELFF. The CDR3 DNA reads as TGTGCCACCAGCGTGGACAGGGACACCGGGGAGCTGTTTTTT.

The chain has TRBV2 and TRBJ1-2; the D gene is possibly TRBD1 (6 bases). V was trimmed by 2 bases and J by 5 bases, leaving 15 bases between them. This CDR3 contains 15 residues. CDR1 SNHLY and CDR2 FYNNEI come from the germline V gene. This CDR3 is CASSELRDRSYGYTF. The CDR3 bases are TGTGCCAGCAGTGAACTTAGAGACAGGAGTTATGGCTACACCTTC.

V usage is TRBV5-1 and J usage is TRBJ2-3; tentatively, D is TRBD2 (5 bases). Per the germline V gene, CDR1 is SGHRS and CDR2 is YFSETQ. V shed 4 bases and J shed 2 bases, with 11 bases lying between them. The CDR3 sequence is 14 residues long. The CDR3 DNA reads TGCGCCAGCAGCGAGGGAGAAATCACAGATACGCAGTATTTT. Translating gives CASSEGEITDTQYF.

The V gene is TRBV27, the J gene TRBJ2-3; D is undetermined. V was cut by 3 bases and J by 4 bases, with 8 bases left in between. The CDR3 runs 13 residues. CDR1 and CDR2 (germline): MNHEY, SMNVEV (reference sequence). The CDR3 region has the DNA TGTGCCAGCAGTTTCGGTCCGGCAGATACGCAGTATTTT. Residues: CASSFGPADTQYF.

This clone appeared a few times. V usage is TRBV5-8 and J usage is TRBJ2-3; TRBD2 matches 7 bases. The CDR3 consists of 13 residues. CDR1 SGHTS and CDR2 YDEGEE come from the germline V gene. V was pared by 4 bases and J by 1 base, with 0 bases of the junction left unmatched. The CDR3: CASSGLGTDTQYF. The DNA of the CDR3 is TGTGCCAGCAGCGGACTAGGCACAGATACGCAGTATTTT.

This clone was detected a few times. The chain has TRBV2 and TRBJ2-1; 10 bases agree with TRBD1. Germline V lookup: CDR1 SNHLY, CDR2 FYNNEI. Trimming took 7 bases from V and 3 from J; bases not matched to a gene: 9. The CDR3 contains 16 residues. The CDR3 sequence: CASISPGTGVYNEQFF. The DNA of the CDR3 is TGTGCCAGCATTTCGCCCGGGACAGGGGTCTACAATGAGCAGTTCTTC.

The DNA of the CDR3 is TGTGCCAGCAGGGCATCGGGGAGGGGAGGCGATACGCAGTATTTT. Encoded protein: CASRASGRGGDTQYF. This chain uses TRBV6-6 with TRBJ2-3; 7 bases are a match to TRBD2. CDR1 is MNHNY and CDR2 is SVGAGI in the germline V gene (reference sequence). This CDR3 contains 15 residues. The V and J ends lost 6 bases and 6 bases, in that order; junction bases with no gene match: 12.

This clone was recorded only once. The chain combines TRBV5-6 with TRBJ2-3, with TRBD2 as a possible D gene (5 bases). CDR1 is SGHDT and CDR2 is YYEEEE in the germline V gene. The CDR3 spans 14 residues. V was shortened by 2 bases and J by 0 bases, with 7 bases between the two germline ends. In nucleotides, the CDR3 is TGTGCCAGCAGCTTCCGGGATAGCACAGATACGCAGTATTTT. Protein: CASSFRDSTDTQYF.

The chain joins TRBV5-6 to TRBJ1-5, with no clear D. The V and J ends lost 4 bases and 1 base respectively, with 12 bases between them. The CDR3 runs 15 residues. Germline CDR1 reads SGHDT; CDR2 reads YYEEEE. CDR3 bases: TGTGCCAGCAGCCGCGGACTCCTAAGCAATCAGCCCCAGCATTTT. It translates to CASSRGLLSNQPQHF.

The chain links TRBV2 to TRBJ1-2; D gene ambiguous. Germline CDR1 and CDR2: SNHLY and FYNNEI. The germline V and J ends were trimmed by 4 bases and 4 bases, with 16 bases remaining between them. The length of the CDR3 is 15 residues. This chain's CDR3 is CASSAEYRGSYGYTF. As DNA, the CDR3 is TGTGCCAGCAGTGCGGAGTATCGCGGGTCCTATGGCTACACCTTC.

The chain is built from TRBV7-2 and TRBJ1-4; possible D gene TRBD1, 5 bases. V shed 3 bases and J shed 10 bases, with 18 bases lying between them. Germline V gene data show CDR1 as SGHTA and CDR2 as FQGNSA. CDR3 length equals 15 residues. CDR3 coding DNA: TGTGCCAGCAGCTTGGATGGGGCTCTAGTTGGAAAACTGTTTTTT. Its protein product is CASSLDGALVGKLFF. The complete variable domain, with remaining parts taken from reference TRBV7-2 and TRBJ1-4, reads GAGVSQSPSNKVTEKGKDVELRCDPISGHTALYWYRQSLGQGLEFLIYFQGNSAPDKSGLPSDRFSAERTGGSVSTLTIQRTQQEDSAVYLCASSLDGALVGKLFFGSGTQLSVL.

In its sample, this clone was seen many times. The V gene is TRBV5-6, the J gene TRBJ2-2; D might be TRBD1 (5 bases). Trimming took 3 bases from V and 6 from J, leaving 12 bases between them. Germline CDR1 reads SGHDT; CDR2 reads YYEEEE. The CDR3 extends over 14 amino acids. The CDR3 DNA follows: TGTGCCAGCAGCTCCATCCAGGGCTCCGGGGAGCTGTTTTTT. It specifies CASSSIQGSGELFF.

The gene calls are TRBV30 and TRBJ2-7, with 7 bases matching TRBD1. Germline assignment: CDR1 GTSNPN and CDR2 SVGIG (reference sequence). The CDR3 is 13 amino acids. The V and J ends lost 5 bases and 9 bases, in that order; junction bases with no gene match: 13. The CDR3 DNA reads TGTGCCTGGCGTGACAGGGCGCGCGAGGTGCAGTACTTC. As protein: CAWRDRAREVQYF.

The genes are TRBV18 and TRBJ1-4, with 7 bases aligning to TRBD1. Trimming cost V 0 bases and J 7 bases; bases outside gene matches: 8. The CDR3 totals 16 residues. Germline V CDR1 and CDR2: KGHSH, LQKENI. CDR3 DNA sequence: TGTGCCAGCTCACCACCGCGAGGGGGCTTTGGTGAAAAACTGTTTTTT. Protein: CASSPPRGGFGEKLFF.

The chain couples TRBV18 to TRBJ1-1; a weak D match, TRBD1 (6 bases). Germline CDR1 is KGHSH and CDR2 is LQKENI. This CDR3 region has 14 residues. V was clipped by 3 bases and J by 6 bases, with 14 bases between them. The CDR3 loop is CASSPSGRGPEAFF. The CDR3 coding sequence is TGTGCCAGCTCACCCTCCGGCAGGGGCCCTGAAGCTTTCTTT. The variable domain in full, completed from reference TRBV18 and TRBJ1-1, reads NAGVMQNPRHLVRRRGQEARLRCSPMKGHSHVYWYRQLPEEGLKFMVYLQKENIIDESGMPKERFSAEFPKEGPSILRIQQVVRGDSAAYFCASSPSGRGPEAFFGQGTRLTVV.

As to this clone: At one end, the junction sequence differs from germline, possibly due to a read error. CDR3: CARREPGLTSNQPQHF. The DNA for the CDR3 is TGCGCCCGCAGGGAGCCGGGACTCACTAGCAATCAGCCCCAGCATTTT. This chain links TRBV23-1 with TRBJ1-5; possibly TRBD1 for D (5 bases). TRBV23-1 is marked as an open reading frame, function uncertain. The CDR3 contains 16 residues.

In this sample, this clone turned up once. The genes are TRBV28 and TRBJ1-2; TRBD1 might be the D (5 bases). The CDR3 extends over 14 amino acids. Germline CDR1 reads MDHEN; CDR2 reads SYDVKM. V shed 8 bases and J shed 6 bases, with 19 bases lying between them. The CDR3 reads CASQLPGGRDGYTF. The DNA of the CDR3 is TGTGCCAGCCAACTTCCGGGGGGGAGGGATGGCTACACCTTC.

J is TRBJ2-7 and V is TRBV20-1; 8 positions agree with TRBD2. Germline V lookup: CDR1 DFQATT, CDR2 SNEGSKA (reference sequence). The length of the CDR3 is 15 residues. V shed 3 bases, J shed 4 bases, and the junction held 11 bases outside the gene matches. The chain's CDR3 is CSASSGTSVYYEQYF. CDR3 DNA sequence: TGCAGTGCTAGTTCAGGGACTAGTGTGTATTACGAGCAGTACTTC.